The clone carrying this T cell receptor beta chain has more than one count but fewer than ten. What it binds is unknown. The record originates from a study of type 1 regulatory T cells. Study information: T-allo10 is a Tr1-enriched, alloantigen-specific CD4 T cell product made in vitro. The study, taken as a whole, reports: Compared with non-type 1 regulatory T cells, type 1 regulatory T cells showed a more restricted TCR repertoire.

MiXCR was run by TCRdb on the reads, yielding one entry per CDR3 protein. The sample carries 35,000 to 50,000 distinct CDR3 sequences, 9% to 15% recorded once. The CDR3 has 17 residues. The germline gives CDR1 KGHDR, CDR2 SFDVKD. J lost 2 bases, V lost 2 bases, and 10 bases had no gene match. Sequencing was carried out using cultured non-Tr1 T cells, either the whole culture or a sorted T cell fraction (not recorded which). This clonotype was obtained from a human donor in good health. This chain joins TRBV24-1 and TRBJ2-7, with TRBD2 identical over 8 bases. The CDR3 protein is CATSDSVGRGGTYEQYF. CDR3 coding DNA: TGTGCCACCAGTGATTCCGTCGGGAGGGGCGGTACCTACGAGCAGTACTTC.